Listed below are T cell receptor beta chains from one sample, sequenced in a study of T cells in narcolepsy. Clones were read by immunoSEQ multiplex PCR, and TCRdb kept only the in-frame ones, dropping some. The table has tens of thousands of clones, more than 75% seen once; the top ten hold approximately 1%. Sequences were obtained from CD45RA- memory CD4+ T cells from PBMCs. The source is a human donor with narcolepsy. CDR3s include the opening cysteine and the closing phenylalanine or tryptophan. The D gene is left open where the match is weak. Clone size is shown for a subset of rows, as once, few, many or a class of expanded clone.

>TRBV7-3|.|TRBD2|TRBJ2-1
TGTGCCAGCAGCTTAATTGGGACTAGCGGACACAATGAGCAGTTCTTC
CASSLIGTSGHNEQFF
>TRBV6-5|.|.|TRBJ1-5
TGTGCCAGCAGCTCTACTCAGCCCCAGCATTTT
CASSSTQPQHF
>TRBV4-3|.|.|TRBJ1-1
TGCGCCAGCAGCCAAGATAGGGATACTGAAGCTTTCTTT
CASSQDRDTEAFF
>TRBV27|.|.|TRBJ1-1
TGTGCCAGCAGTTTTACAGCGACGAACACTGAAGCTTTCTTT
CASSFTATNTEAFF
>TRBV5-4|.|TRBD2|TRBJ2-1
TGTGCCAGCAGCTTAACTAGCGGAGACAATGAGCAGTTCTTC
CASSLTSGDNEQFF
>TRBV28|.|.|TRBJ1-1
TGTGCCAGCAGTTTCCAGGACAGTCGTAAAGCTTTCTTT
CASSFQDSRKAFF
>TRBV29-1|.|.|TRBJ1-1
TGCAGCGTTGAGAGCTCCTTACTTGAAGCTTTCTTT
CSVESSLLEAFF
>TRBV9|once|TRBD2|TRBJ2-5
TGTGCCAGCAGCGCTAGCGGGAGTCGGCAAGAGACCCAGTACTTC
CASSASGSRQETQYF
>TRBV10-2|.|.|TRBJ1-3
TGCGCCAGCAGTGTGGAGGGAAACACCATATATTTT
CASSVEGNTIYF
>TRBV29-1|.|.|TRBJ2-1
TGCAGCGTTCCCCCTGGACCACCACTTAGCTCCTACAATGAGCAGTTCTTC
CSVPPGPPLSSYNEQFF
>TRBV7-3|once|TRBD2|TRBJ2-1
TGTGCCAGCAGCTTCCTAGCGGGAGGTAACAATGAGCAGTTCTTC
CASSFLAGGNNEQFF
>TRBV18|.|TRBD1|TRBJ2-1
TGTGCCAGCTCCTCGGGTGGACAGGGTTCTTACAATGAGCAGTTCTTC
CASSSGGQGSYNEQFF
>TRBV6-5|.|.|TRBJ2-7
TGTGCCAGCAGTTACTCGGGGAATGACTACGAGCAGTACTTC
CASSYSGNDYEQYF
>TRBV19|.|.|TRBJ2-1
TGTGCCAGTAGTTTTGGATGGCGGGGGCGAAGAACTATCAATGAGCAGTTCTTC
CASSFGWRGRRTINEQFF
>TRBV25-1|.|TRBD1|TRBJ2-6
TGTGCCAGCAGTGGCCGGGACAGACATTCTGGGGCCAACGTCCTGACTTTC
CASSGRDRHSGANVLTF
>TRBV6-6|.|.|TRBJ2-3
TGTGCCAGCAGGACAGCGTCCCCTACAGCAGATACGCAGTATTTT
CASRTASPTADTQYF
>TRBV2|.|.|TRBJ2-7
TGTGCCAGCAATCAGGACCCCTTAGGGTACGAGCAGTACTTC
CASNQDPLGYEQYF